Each of the 8 T cell receptor beta chains below was sequenced from the same sample in a study of blood T cell repertoires in COVID-19. TCRdb's table, derived via immunoSEQ multiplex PCR, lists solely in-frame clones and lacks some. The sample has some 380,000 clones; over 75% are singletons. Input material: PBMCs or T cells enriched from blood (not recorded which). These TCRs come from a man aged 25 to 40 who had recovered from COVID-19.

This clone was seen only a few times. The chain is built from TRBV12-5 and TRBJ1-2; perhaps TRBD1 as D (5 bases). The CDR3 totals 15 residues. CDR1 is LGHNT, CDR2 FRNRAP, per germline. The V end was cut by 4 bases, the J end by 1 base, with 13 bases between. DNA for the CDR3: TGTGCTAGTGGTTCCTTATTGACAGTTAACTATGGCTACACCTTC. Amino acid sequence: CASGSLLTVNYGYTF.

The CDR3 nucleotides read TGTGCCAGCAGTAGGACTAGCGGGGGTTCCGGGGAGCTGTTTTTT. Translating gives CASSRTSGGSGELFF. The chain employs TRBV6-6 and TRBJ2-2, with TRBD2 matching 13 bases. This CDR3 comprises 15 residues. Germline V lookup: CDR1 MNHNY, CDR2 SVGAGI (reference sequence). V was pared by 5 bases and J by 6 bases, with 3 bases of the junction left unmatched.

The genes are TRBV5-4 and TRBJ1-6, with D perhaps matching TRBD1 (5 bases). Between the trimmed V and J ends, which lost 5 bases and 7 bases, there was a span of 13 bases. Per germline, CDR1 SGHNT and CDR2 YYREEE (reference sequence). The CDR3 runs to 14 residues. The CDR3 DNA sequence: TGTGCCAGCAGGCGTGGGGCGAGCAATTCACCCCTCCACTTT. Encoded protein: CASRRGASNSPLHF.

The chain is built from TRBV9 and TRBJ1-6; no definite D call. The CDR3 is 14 residues long. Germline lookup yields CDR1 SGDLS and CDR2 YYNGEE. V gave up 3 bases and J gave up 11 bases, with 15 bases separating them. CDR3: CASSEESERAPLHF. CDR3 DNA: TGTGCCAGCAGCGAAGAGAGTGAGCGCGCACCCCTCCACTTT. The full variable domain, completed using reference TRBV9 and TRBJ1-6, is DSGVTQTPKHLITATGQRVTLRCSPRSGDLSVYWYQQSLDQGLQFLIQYYNGEERAKGNILERFSAQQFPDLHSELNLSSLELGDSALYFCASSEESERAPLHFGNGTRLTVT.

The V and J genes are TRBV11-1 and TRBJ2-7, with D perhaps TRBD1 (6 bases). Germline V lookup: CDR1 SGHAT, CDR2 FQDESV (reference sequence). The CDR3 is 13 residues long. Trimming removed 2 bases at V and 5 bases at J, with 10 bases between. The DNA for the CDR3 is TGTGCCAGCAGCTTACAGGGGTTCGACGAGCAGTACTTC. Its translation is CASSLQGFDEQYF.

This clone has only one observation. This chain connects TRBV19 to TRBJ1-6, with TRBD1 matching 9 bases. V was clipped by 0 bases and J by 10 bases; unmatched bases: 4. The CDR3 has 15 amino acids. The germline CDR1 and CDR2 sequences are LNHDA and SQIVND (reference sequence). The CDR3 region is CASSIDLGQGSPLHF. CDR3 nucleotide sequence: TGTGCCAGTAGTATAGATCTGGGACAGGGCTCACCCCTCCACTTT.

V and J are TRBV7-2 and TRBJ1-5; D is ambiguous. The V end lost 4 bases, the J end lost 5 bases, and 12 bases lay between the germline ends. The CDR3 consists of 14 residues. Germline CDR1 reads SGHTA; CDR2 reads FQGNSA. CDR3 DNA sequence: TGTGCCAGCAGCTCAACTGATGGTTATCAGCCCCAGCATTTT. Its protein is CASSSTDGYQPQHF. Combining the CDR3 with reference TRBV7-2 and TRBJ1-5 gives the whole variable domain GAGVSQSPSNKVTEKGKDVELRCDPISGHTALYWYRQSLGQGLEFLIYFQGNSAPDKSGLPSDRFSAERTGGSVSTLTIQRTQQEDSAVYLCASSSTDGYQPQHFGDGTRLSIL.

CDR3 sequence: CATSDLLTGEAFF. The DNA of the CDR3 is TGTGCCACCAGTGATTTGTTAACCGGTGAAGCTTTCTTT. The genes are TRBV24-1 and TRBJ1-1; D remains unclear. The CDR3 totals 13 residues. Germline-derived CDR1 and CDR2 are KGHDR and SFDVKD. V was clipped by 0 bases and J by 7 bases, with 8 bases between them.